This T cell receptor beta chain appears in the sequencing data of a study of OX40 agonist ivuxolimab in advanced cancers. At the level of the study: Prior therapy, whether anti-PD-1, anti-PD-L1 or anti-CTLA-4, was allowed, and more than 35% had some.

Germline V gene sequence: CDR1 MNHNS, CDR2 SASEGT. V shed 7 bases and J 0 bases; nucleotides not matched to a gene: 6. The CDR3 runs to 15 residues. Profiled with immunoSEQ multiplex PCR; TCRdb holds only in-frame clones, not every one. The table lists approximately 45,000 clones, roughly 82% of them singletons. The clonotype originates from an adult with an advanced solid tumor such as melanoma, head and neck, liver or kidney cancer. The V call is TRBV6-1, the J call TRBJ2-1; 7 nucleotides align to TRBD2. The material sequenced was CD4+ or CD8+ T cells sorted from blood, taken in a trial of the OX40 agonist ivuxolimab. For the CDR3, the DNA is TGTGCCAGCACCGAGGCGGGAGCCTCCTACAATGAGCAGTTCTTC. Amino acids: CASTEAGASYNEQFF.